The T cell receptor beta chain described here comes from a study of spatial heterogeneity in lung cancer. Study information: Alpha-chain sequences were consistently detected in smaller numbers than beta-chain sequences. Raw reads contained each unique TCR and UMI combination more than ten times on average.

This clonotype was seen at least ten times. Stated time point: sample taken at primary tumor resection. Sequencing of whole RNA from tumor, nontumor lung or frozen PBMC involved no sorting. Untreated early-stage non-small cell lung cancer patients, fewer than 85 in total, were the donors. The CDR3 is 16 residues long. CDR1 and CDR2 (germline): MNHEY, SVGAGI. V was trimmed by 6 bases and J by 0 bases, leaving 15 bases between them. Each CDR3 protein is one row after TCRdb ran MiXCR on the 5' RACE reads. The table shows roughly 40,000 distinct CDR3 sequences, with approximately 7% occurring only once. Sequenced here: PBMCs, sampled at surgery. The clonotype was recovered from a female donor with early-stage non-small cell lung cancer. The chain uses TRBV6-5 and TRBJ1-3; D is perhaps TRBD1 (5 bases). CDR3 residues: CASSARGTGSGNTIYF. In DNA form, the CDR3 reads TGTGCCAGCAGCGCGAGAGGGACGGGCTCTGGAAACACCATATATTTT.